The clone carrying this T cell receptor (beta chain) appeared many times. Antigen: not known. The data were obtained in a study of response to subunit inactivated influenza vaccine. The CDR3 has 15 amino acids. The germline CDR1 and CDR2 sequences are SGHVS and FQNEAQ. J lost 4 bases, V lost 5 bases, and 7 bases had no gene match. Study findings and constraints: New T cells are recruited in small numbers by each seasonal influenza vaccination, according to the authors' suggestion.

TCRdb ran MiXCR on the RT-PCR reads and lists one entry per CDR3 protein. In the table there are about 700,000 distinct CDR3 sequences, 14% of which are singletons. The V call is TRBV7-8, the J call TRBJ2-3, with 9 nucleotides matching TRBD2. This sample comprised PBMCs from blood, obtained 14 to 15 days before vaccination. The receptor's source is a man in his fifties who received an inactivated influenza vaccine. The CDR3 sequence is CASSSRTSAPDTQYF. The CDR3 nucleotides read TGTGCCAGCAGCAGCCGGACTAGCGCGCCAGATACGCAGTATTTT.